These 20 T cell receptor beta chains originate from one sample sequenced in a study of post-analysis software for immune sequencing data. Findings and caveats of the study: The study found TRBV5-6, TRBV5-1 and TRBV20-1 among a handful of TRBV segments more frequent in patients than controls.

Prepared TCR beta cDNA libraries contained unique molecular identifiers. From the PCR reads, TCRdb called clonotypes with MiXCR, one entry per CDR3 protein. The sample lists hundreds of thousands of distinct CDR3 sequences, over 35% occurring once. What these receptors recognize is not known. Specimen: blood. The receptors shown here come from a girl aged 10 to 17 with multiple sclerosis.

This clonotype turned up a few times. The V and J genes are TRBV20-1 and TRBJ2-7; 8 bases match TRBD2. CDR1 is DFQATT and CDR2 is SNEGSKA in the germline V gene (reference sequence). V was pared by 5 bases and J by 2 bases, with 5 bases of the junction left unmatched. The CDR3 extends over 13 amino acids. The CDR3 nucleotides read TGCAGTGCTGCCGGGACTAGGCCCTACGAGCAGTACTTC. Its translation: CSAAGTRPYEQYF.

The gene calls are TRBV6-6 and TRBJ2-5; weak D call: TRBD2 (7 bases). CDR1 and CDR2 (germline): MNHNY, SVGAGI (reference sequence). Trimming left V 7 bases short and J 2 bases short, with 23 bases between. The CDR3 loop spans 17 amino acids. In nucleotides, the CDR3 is TGTGCCAGCACCCCAAAGAGGGGGAGGGGAGATCAAGAGACCCAGTACTTC. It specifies CASTPKRGRGDQETQYF.

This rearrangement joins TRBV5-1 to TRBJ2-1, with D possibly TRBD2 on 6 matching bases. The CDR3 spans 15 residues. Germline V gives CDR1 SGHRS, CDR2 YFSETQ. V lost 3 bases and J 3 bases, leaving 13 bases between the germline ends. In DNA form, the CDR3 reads TGCGCCAGCAGCTGGAGGGACGGGGGCTACAATGAGCAGTTCTTC. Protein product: CASSWRDGGYNEQFF.

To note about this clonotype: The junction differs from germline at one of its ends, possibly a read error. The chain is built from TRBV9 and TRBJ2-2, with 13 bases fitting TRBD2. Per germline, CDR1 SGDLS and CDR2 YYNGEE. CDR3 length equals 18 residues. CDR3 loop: CASSVGLAGAWNTGELFF. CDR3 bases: TGTGCCAGCAGTGTAGGACTAGCGGGAGCGTGGAACACCGGGGAGCTGTTTTTT.

CDR3 sequence reads: CSAHDRLTYGYTF. The CDR3 DNA reads TGCAGTGCCCACGACAGGTTAACTTATGGCTACACCTTC. The chain links TRBV20-1 to TRBJ1-2; D might be TRBD1 (6 bases). V lost 6 bases and J 5 bases, leaving 16 bases between the germline ends. From germline, CDR1 is DFQATT and CDR2 SNEGSKA (reference sequence). The CDR3 has 13 amino acids.

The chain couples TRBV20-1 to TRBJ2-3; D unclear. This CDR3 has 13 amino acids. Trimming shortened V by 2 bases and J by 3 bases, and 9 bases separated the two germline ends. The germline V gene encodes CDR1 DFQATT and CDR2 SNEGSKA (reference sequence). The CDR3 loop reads CSARPGRTDTQYF. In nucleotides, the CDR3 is TGCAGTGCTAGACCGGGCCGGACAGATACGCAGTATTTT.

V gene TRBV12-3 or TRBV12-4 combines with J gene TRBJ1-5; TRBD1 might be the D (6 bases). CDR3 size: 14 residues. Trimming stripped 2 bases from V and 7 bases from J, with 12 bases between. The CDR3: CASSLLPGVQPQHF. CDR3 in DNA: TGTGCCAGCAGTTTATTGCCAGGGGTCCAGCCCCAGCATTTT.

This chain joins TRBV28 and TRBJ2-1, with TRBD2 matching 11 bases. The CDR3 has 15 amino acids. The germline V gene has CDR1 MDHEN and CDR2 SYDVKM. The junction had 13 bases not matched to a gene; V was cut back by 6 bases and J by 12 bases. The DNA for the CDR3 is TGTGCCAGCAGCCGAACTAGCGGGAGTCGGTTAGTGCAGTTCTTC. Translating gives CASSRTSGSRLVQFF.

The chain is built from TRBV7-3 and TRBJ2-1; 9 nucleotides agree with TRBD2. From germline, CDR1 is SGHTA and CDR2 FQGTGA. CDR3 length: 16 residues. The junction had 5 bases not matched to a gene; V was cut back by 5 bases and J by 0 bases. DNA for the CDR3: TGTGCCAGCAGCCTGACGACTAGCGGCTCCTACAATGAGCAGTTCTTC. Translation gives CASSLTTSGSYNEQFF.

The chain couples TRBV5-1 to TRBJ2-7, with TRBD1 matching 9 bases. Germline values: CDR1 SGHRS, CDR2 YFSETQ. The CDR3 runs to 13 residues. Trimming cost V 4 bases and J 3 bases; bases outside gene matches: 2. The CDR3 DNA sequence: TGCGCCAGCAGCAGGACAGGGGACTACGAGCAGTACTTC. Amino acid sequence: CASSRTGDYEQYF.

CDR3 in DNA: TGTGCCAGCAGTTACTCGGGACAGGGAAGGGTCGGCTACACCTTC. Its translation: CASSYSGQGRVGYTF. The rearrangement uses TRBV6-5 and TRBJ1-2; 9 bases line up with TRBD1. The germline gives CDR1 MNHEY, CDR2 SVGAGI. V trimming: 0 bases; J trimming: 8 bases; junction bases outside the gene matches: 7. The CDR3 consists of 15 residues.

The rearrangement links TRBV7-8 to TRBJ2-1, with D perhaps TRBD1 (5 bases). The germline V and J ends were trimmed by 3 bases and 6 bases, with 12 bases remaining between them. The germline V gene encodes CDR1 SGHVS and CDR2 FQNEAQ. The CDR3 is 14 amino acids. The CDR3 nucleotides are TGTGCCAGCAGCTTGGAAGCTAGGGGCAATGAGCAGTTCTTC. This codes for CASSLEARGNEQFF.

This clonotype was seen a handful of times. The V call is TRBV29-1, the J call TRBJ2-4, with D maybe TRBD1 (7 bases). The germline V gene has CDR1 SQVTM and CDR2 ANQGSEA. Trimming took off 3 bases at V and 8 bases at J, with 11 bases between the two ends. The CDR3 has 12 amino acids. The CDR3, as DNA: TGCAGCGTTGAGGGCAGGGGGGACATTCAGTACTTC. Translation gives CSVEGRGDIQYF.

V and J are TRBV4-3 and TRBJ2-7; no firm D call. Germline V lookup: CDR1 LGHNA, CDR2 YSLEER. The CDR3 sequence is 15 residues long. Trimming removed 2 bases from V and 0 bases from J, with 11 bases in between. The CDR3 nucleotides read TGCGCCAGCAGCCAAAGCTACTGGCCCTCCTACGAGCAGTACTTC. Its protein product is CASSQSYWPSYEQYF.

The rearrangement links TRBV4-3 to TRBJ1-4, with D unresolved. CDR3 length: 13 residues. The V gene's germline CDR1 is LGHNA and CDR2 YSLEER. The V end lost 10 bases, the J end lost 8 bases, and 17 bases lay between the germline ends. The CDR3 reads CATAPDVTEKLFF. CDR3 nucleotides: TGCGCCACGGCGCCAGACGTTACGGAAAAACTGTTTTTT.

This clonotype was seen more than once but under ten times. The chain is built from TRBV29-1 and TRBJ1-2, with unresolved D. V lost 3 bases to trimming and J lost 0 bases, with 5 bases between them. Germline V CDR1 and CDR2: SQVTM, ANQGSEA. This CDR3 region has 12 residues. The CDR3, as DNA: TGCAGCGTTGACACACCTAACTATGGCTACACCTTC. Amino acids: CSVDTPNYGYTF.

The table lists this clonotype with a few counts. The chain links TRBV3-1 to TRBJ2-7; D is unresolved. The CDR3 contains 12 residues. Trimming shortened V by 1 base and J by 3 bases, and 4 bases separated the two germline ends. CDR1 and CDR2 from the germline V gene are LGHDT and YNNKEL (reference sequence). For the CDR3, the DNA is TGTGCCAGCAGCCAAGCCAACTACGAGCAGTACTTC. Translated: CASSQANYEQYF.

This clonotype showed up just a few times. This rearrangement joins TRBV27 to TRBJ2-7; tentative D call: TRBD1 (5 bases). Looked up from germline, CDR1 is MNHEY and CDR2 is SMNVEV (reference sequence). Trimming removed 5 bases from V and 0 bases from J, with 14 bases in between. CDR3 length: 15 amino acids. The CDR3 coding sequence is TGTGCCAGCAGTACAGGACGGCTGTCCTCCTACGAGCAGTACTTC. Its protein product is CASSTGRLSSYEQYF.

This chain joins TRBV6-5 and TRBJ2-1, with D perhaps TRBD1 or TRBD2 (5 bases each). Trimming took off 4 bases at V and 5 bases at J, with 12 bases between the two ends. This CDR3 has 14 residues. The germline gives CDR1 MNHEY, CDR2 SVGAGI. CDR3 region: CASSLGPNNNEQFF. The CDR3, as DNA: TGTGCCAGCAGTTTGGGACCGAACAACAATGAGCAGTTCTTC.

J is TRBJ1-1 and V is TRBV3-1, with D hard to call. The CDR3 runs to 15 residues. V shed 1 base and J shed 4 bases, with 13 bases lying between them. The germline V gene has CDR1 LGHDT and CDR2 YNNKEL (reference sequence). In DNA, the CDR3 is TGTGCCAGCAGCCAAGGTGATGTTGGTGCCACTGAAGCTTTCTTT. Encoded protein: CASSQGDVGATEAFF.